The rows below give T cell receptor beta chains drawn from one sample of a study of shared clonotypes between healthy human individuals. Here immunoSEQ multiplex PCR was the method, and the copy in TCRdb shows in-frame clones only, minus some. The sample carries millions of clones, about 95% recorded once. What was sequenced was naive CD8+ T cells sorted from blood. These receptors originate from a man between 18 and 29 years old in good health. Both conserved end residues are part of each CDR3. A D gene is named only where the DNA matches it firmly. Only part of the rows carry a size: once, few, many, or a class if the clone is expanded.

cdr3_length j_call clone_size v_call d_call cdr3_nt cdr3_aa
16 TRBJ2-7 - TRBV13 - TGTGCCAGCAGCGAGACAGGTTTACCCACCTCCTACGAGCAGTACTTC CASSETGLPTSYEQYF
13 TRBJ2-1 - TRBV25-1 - TGTGCCAGCAGTACGCAGGGAGACAATGAGCAGTTCTTC CASSTQGDNEQFF
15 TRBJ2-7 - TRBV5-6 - TGTGCCAGCTCCCCCGGGGCAGGGCTCTCCTACGAGCAGTACTTC CASSPGAGLSYEQYF
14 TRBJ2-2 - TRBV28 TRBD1 TGTGCCAGCAGAGCAACAGGGGACACCGGGGAGCTGTTTTTT CASRATGDTGELFF
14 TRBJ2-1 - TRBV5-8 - TGTGCCAGCAGCTTGGAGATCTCTTACAATGAGCAGTTCTTC CASSLEISYNEQFF
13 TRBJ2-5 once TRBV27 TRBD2 TGTGCCAGCAATAGCGGGGGGGTCGGGACCCAGTACTTC CASNSGGVGTQYF
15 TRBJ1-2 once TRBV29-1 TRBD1 TGCAGCGTGACAGGGGATAATTCAGCTAACTATGGCTACACCTTC CSVTGDNSANYGYTF
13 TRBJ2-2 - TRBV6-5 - TGTGCCAGCAGGTTTAGGGGGGCCGGGGAGCTGTTTTTT CASRFRGAGELFF
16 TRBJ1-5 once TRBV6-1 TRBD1 TGTGCCAGCAGTGAAGACATGACAGGGGGATATCAGCCCCAGCATTTT CASSEDMTGGYQPQHF
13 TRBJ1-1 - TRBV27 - TGTGCCAGCAGGCACCCCGAGGTTACTGAAGCTTTCTTT CASRHPEVTEAFF
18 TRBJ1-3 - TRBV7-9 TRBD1 TGTGCCAGCATGGGGAAAGGGACAGGGAGGTCGTCTGGAAACACCATATATTTT CASMGKGTGRSSGNTIYF
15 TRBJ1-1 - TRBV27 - TGTGCCAGCAGTTTTAACCACGGACGGAACACTGAAGCTTTCTTT CASSFNHGRNTEAFF
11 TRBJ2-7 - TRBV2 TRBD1 TGTGCCAGCTCGACAGGGGCCGAGCAGTACTTC CASSTGAEQYF
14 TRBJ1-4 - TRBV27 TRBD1 TGTGCCAGCAGTGTTGGGACAGGGGTAGAAAAACTGTTTTTT CASSVGTGVEKLFF
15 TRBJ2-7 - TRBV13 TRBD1 TGTGCCAGCAGCCCAGCCGGGACAGGTTCCTACGAGCAGTACTTC CASSPAGTGSYEQYF
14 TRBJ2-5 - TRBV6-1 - TGTGCCAGCAGTGAATTGTACAGTTTAGAGACCCAGTACTTC CASSELYSLETQYF
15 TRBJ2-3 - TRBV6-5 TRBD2 TGTGCCAGCAGTTTCGTAGCGGGAGCGGCAGATACGCAGTATTTT CASSFVAGAADTQYF
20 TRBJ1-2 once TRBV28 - TGTGCCAGCAGTTTATTCCGGTCGAGAGGGCACGGAAAGGTCGGATATGGCTACACCTTC CASSLFRSRGHGKVGYGYTF
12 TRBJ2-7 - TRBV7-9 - TGTGCCAGCACCTCCTCGGGGACCGAGCAGTACTTC CASTSSGTEQYF
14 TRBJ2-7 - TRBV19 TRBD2 TGTGCCAGTAGTATGGGAGGGACCAGCTACGAGCAGTACTTC CASSMGGTSYEQYF
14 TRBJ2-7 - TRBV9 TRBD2 TGTGCCAGCAGCTCGAGCGGGGCCACCTACGAGCAGTACTTC CASSSSGATYEQYF
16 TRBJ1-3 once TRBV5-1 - TGCGCCAGCAGCTTGACTCCGGGGCCCTCTGGAAACACCATATATTTT CASSLTPGPSGNTIYF
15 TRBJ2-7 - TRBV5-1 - TGCGCCAGCAGCTTGGGGTCGACTAACACCTACGAGCAGTACTTC CASSLGSTNTYEQYF